This T cell receptor beta chain comes out of a study of spatial heterogeneity in lung cancer. Broader study findings: Within tumors, counts of expanded alpha and beta TCRs tracked tumor mutation counts. Tumor T-cell coverage was an estimated 7% or so for alpha and 13% for beta chains. Counts of ubiquitous and regional expanded TCRs tracked ubiquitous and regional nonsynonymous mutations, respectively.

The germline CDR1 and CDR2 sequences are LNHDA and SQIVND (reference sequence). This CDR3 has 15 residues. TCRdb re-called the 5' RACE reads with MiXCR, one entry per CDR3 protein. There are about 29,000 distinct CDR3 sequences in the sample; around 7.5% occur only once, and more than 20% lies in the top ten. This sample's time point: sample taken at primary tumor resection. Untreated early-stage non-small cell lung cancer patients, 65 to 90 in total, were the donors. Whole RNA was taken from tumor, nontumor lung or frozen PBMC; it was then sequenced unsorted. Points on this clonotype: As yet, its antigen is unknown. One junction end disagrees with the germline gene, perhaps due to a read error.

This TCR came from a male donor with early-stage non-small cell lung cancer. The specimen comprised lung tumor tissue, sampled at surgery. The chain has TRBV19 and TRBJ2-3, with D maybe TRBD2 (5 bases). CDR3: CASSIGGRVTVTQYF. CDR3 DNA sequence: TGTGCCAGTAGTATAGGAGGGAGAGTCACAGTTACGCAGTATTTT.